Listed below are T cell receptor beta chains from one sample, sequenced in a study of T-cell reconstitution after alpha-beta-depleted transplantation in children. From the PCR reads, TCRdb called clonotypes with MiXCR, one entry per CDR3 protein. Among 500,000 to 650,000 distinct CDR3 sequences listed, around 10% were seen once. Sequences were derived from PBMCs, mostly from graft donor cells, sampled 180 days after TCRalphabeta/CD19-depleted stem cell transplant. Source of these receptors: a female patient aged 2-15 years who had a stem cell transplant for aplastic anemia, so the T cells may come from the graft donor. The CDR3 runs from the conserved cysteine through the conserved F or W. A D gene is named only where the DNA matches it firmly. Not all rows give a size; the values are once, few, many and, for expanded clones, a class.

J	V	D	size	CDR3	DNA
TRBJ1-5	TRBV21-1	-	few	CASSSSAGTQPQHF	TGTGCCAGCAGTTCAAGCGCAGGGACCCAGCCCCAGCATTTT
TRBJ2-3	TRBV28	TRBD2	few	CASSYLAGEGTDTQYF	TGTGCCAGCAGTTATCTAGCGGGAGAGGGCACAGATACGCAGTATTTT
TRBJ2-3	TRBV28	-	few	CASLGLSSTDTQYF	TGTGCCAGCCTCGGACTCTCCTCCACAGATACGCAGTATTTT
TRBJ2-5	TRBV24-1	TRBD2	few	CATSDPSGSEETQYF	TGTGCCACCAGTGACCCTAGCGGGAGCGAAGAGACCCAGTACTTC
TRBJ2-3	TRBV7-2	TRBD1	-	CASSTRGLGTDTQYF	TGTGCCAGCAGCACCAGGGGGCTGGGCACAGATACGCAGTATTTT
TRBJ2-5	TRBV19	-	-	CASRGREETQYF	TGTGCCAGTAGGGGACGGGAAGAGACCCAGTACTTC
TRBJ2-7	TRBV5-1	-	many	CASSFAGAGGYEQYF	TGCGCCAGCAGCTTTGCAGGGGCAGGAGGCTACGAGCAGTACTTC
TRBJ2-7	TRBV28	TRBD1	many	CASSSRTGGAYEQYF	TGTGCCAGCAGCTCCCGGACAGGGGGCGCCTACGAGCAGTACTTC
TRBJ2-5	TRBV7-8	-	few	CASSSRPGQGGTQYF	TGTGCCAGCAGCTCGCGGCCAGGACAAGGGGGGACCCAGTACTTC
TRBJ2-1	TRBV5-5	TRBD1	-	CASSFGTGYNEQFF	TGTGCCAGCAGCTTTGGGACAGGGTACAATGAGCAGTTCTTC
TRBJ2-7	TRBV5-1	TRBD2	few	CASSLEIGGAYEQYF	TGCGCCAGCAGCTTGGAAATCGGGGGGGCCTACGAGCAGTACTTC
TRBJ2-7	TRBV4-3	TRBD2	-	CASSQDGTSGSLYEQYF	TGCGCCAGCAGCCAAGATGGGACTAGCGGGAGTCTCTACGAGCAGTACTTC
TRBJ1-5	TRBV29-1	-	few	CSRRTPPNSNQPQHF	TGCAGCAGGCGCACACCGCCCAATAGCAATCAGCCCCAGCATTTT
TRBJ2-1	TRBV20-1	TRBD2	many	CSARDPSSGSKNEQFF	TGCAGTGCTAGAGATCCCTCTAGCGGGAGCAAGAATGAGCAGTTCTTC
TRBJ2-1	TRBV19	TRBD2	-	CASSPRGGGFLNEQFF	TGTGCCAGTAGTCCCCGGGGGGGAGGGTTCCTCAATGAGCAGTTCTTC
TRBJ2-3	TRBV27	TRBD1	-	CASKPGQGPADTQYF	TGTGCCAGCAAACCGGGACAGGGCCCGGCAGATACGCAGTATTTT
TRBJ2-6	TRBV7-6	-	-	CASSRRFRGSGANVLTF	TGTGCCAGCAGCCGAAGATTCAGGGGATCTGGGGCCAACGTCCTGACTTTC